The 30 T cell receptor beta chains in this list originate from one sample, sequenced in a study of molecular identifiers for immune sequencing clone quantification. TCRdb re-called the PCR reads with MiXCR, one entry per CDR3 protein. The sample shows 85,000 to 100,000 distinct CDR3 sequences, 24% of them seen only once. Sequencing input: naive CD8+ T cells from blood, with Jurkat cell RNA spiked in. Stated subset: FACS-sorted CD8+CD4-CCR7+CD45RA+ naive T cells. The receptors originated from a human donor in good health. Some libraries in this study had Jurkat cell RNA spiked in.

This sequence joins TRBV12-3 or TRBV12-4 and TRBJ1-2; D gene uncertain. Trimming cost V 1 base and J 2 bases, with 8 bases left between them. This CDR3 spans 14 amino acids. This CDR3 reads CASSLGSTNYGYTF. The CDR3 DNA reads as TGTGCCAGCAGTTTAGGATCCACCAACTATGGCTACACCTTC.

The chain uses TRBV6-2 or TRBV6-3 and TRBJ2-7; D not resolved. The germline V gene encodes CDR1 MNHEY and CDR2 SVGEGT. The CDR3 length is 13 residues. V was pared by 2 bases and J by 7 bases, with 12 bases between. The CDR3 DNA reads as TGTGCCAGCAGTTACCCCGGGTCCGGGGAGCAGTACTTC. Its translation is CASSYPGSGEQYF.

The chain carries TRBV14 and TRBJ2-7, with D maybe TRBD2 (5 bases). Per the germline V gene, CDR1 is SGHDN and CDR2 is FVKESK. The CDR3 runs to 15 residues. V was trimmed by 1 base and J by 4 bases, leaving 14 bases between them. As DNA, the CDR3 is TGTGCCAGCAGCCAAGGGGGTGGGAGAAGGTACGAGCAGTACTTC. This gives the protein CASSQGGGRRYEQYF.

This clonotype was seen many times. This chain links TRBV18 with TRBJ2-3, with 8 bases matching TRBD1. The length of the CDR3 is 16 residues. Germline values: CDR1 KGHSH, CDR2 LQKENI. The V segment lost 3 bases and the J segment 3 bases; nucleotides outside the gene matches: 8. The CDR3, as DNA: TGTGCCAGCTCACCTTCGCCGGGACAGGCAACAGATACGCAGTATTTT. This gives the protein CASSPSPGQATDTQYF.

Ten or more counts support this clonotype. The gene calls are TRBV6-6 and TRBJ2-3; 9 positions match TRBD2. CDR3 length: 16 amino acids. Germline V gene data show CDR1 as MNHNY and CDR2 as SVGAGI (reference sequence). The V segment lost 4 bases and the J segment 0 bases; nucleotides outside the gene matches: 5. The CDR3 DNA sequence: TGTGCCAGCAGTTCCTCACTAGCGGGTAGCACAGATACGCAGTATTTT. Translation: CASSSSLAGSTDTQYF.

This clonotype has only one observation. A single base separates this from a much larger clone, so it may be a read error. The chain recombines TRBV7-3 with TRBJ2-2; tentative D call: TRBD2 (5 bases). CDR3 length: 19 amino acids. V shed 1 base and J shed 6 bases, with 24 bases lying between them. Germline CDR1 is SGHTA and CDR2 is FQGTGA. The CDR3 DNA follows: TGTGCCAGCAGCTTAATTCCGCCTAGCAGCCTGTCGTACCCCGGGGAGCTGTTTTTT. As protein: CASSLIPPSSLSYPGELFF.

The chain recombines TRBV20-1 with TRBJ1-1, with TRBD1 identical over 8 bases. V lost 0 bases and J lost 10; bases outside the gene matches: 16. The CDR3 sequence is 16 residues long. CDR1 and CDR2 from the germline V gene are DFQATT and SNEGSKA (reference sequence). CDR3: CSARDQAGGYYQGAFF. The DNA for the CDR3 is TGCAGTGCTAGAGATCAGGCAGGGGGCTATTATCAAGGAGCTTTCTTT.

This clonotype occurred many times. The DNA for the CDR3 is TGTGCCAGCAGCCCGAAGACAGGGTACTCCTACGAGCAGTACTTC. It encodes CASSPKTGYSYEQYF. The chain carries TRBV7-6 and TRBJ2-7; 7 bases agree with TRBD1. The junction had 7 bases not matched to a gene; V was cut back by 5 bases and J by 0 bases. This CDR3 contains 15 residues. Germline CDR1 reads SGHVS; CDR2 reads FNYEAQ. The whole variable domain, filled in from reference TRBV7-6 and TRBJ2-7, reads GAGVSQSPRYKVTKRGQDVALRCDPISGHVSLYWYRQALGQGPEFLTYFNYEAQQDKSGLPNDRFSAERPEGSISTLTIQRTEQRDSAMYRCASSPKTGYSYEQYFGPGTRLTVT.

This clonotype was recorded at least ten times. The V gene is TRBV9, the J gene TRBJ2-7; D is ambiguous. Trimming shortened V by 4 bases and J by 7 bases, and 15 bases separated the two germline ends. The CDR3 consists of 13 residues. In germline, CDR1 is SGDLS, CDR2 YYNGEE. This chain's CDR3 is CASSTPTPGEQYF. The CDR3 coding sequence is TGTGCCAGCAGCACACCGACCCCCGGGGAGCAGTACTTC.

This clonotype has more than one count but fewer than ten. The gene calls are TRBV13 and TRBJ1-2; tentatively, D is TRBD1 (6 bases). V dropped 5 bases and J dropped 5 bases, with 15 bases sitting between them. The CDR3 totals 14 residues. Germline CDR1 PRHDT, CDR2 FYEKMQ (reference sequence). The chain's CDR3 is CASSQTDSWYGYTF. The CDR3 region has the DNA TGTGCCAGCAGCCAGACGGACAGTTGGTATGGCTACACCTTC.

In this sample, this clonotype turned up many times. The chain links TRBV7-8 to TRBJ2-5; D ambiguous. The CDR3 consists of 15 residues. Germline lookup yields CDR1 SGHVS and CDR2 FQNEAQ. V lost 5 bases to trimming and J lost 1 base, with 14 bases between them. CDR3 bases: TGTGCCAGCAGCCAGTCTCCCGTTATCCAAGAGACCCAGTACTTC. This codes for CASSQSPVIQETQYF.

This clonotype was detected ten times or more. This CDR3 is CASSLAAGGLYEQYF. The CDR3 region has the DNA TGTGCCAGCAGCTTAGCCGCGGGAGGGCTCTACGAGCAGTACTTC. The chain is built from TRBV11-3 and TRBJ2-7, with 9 bases aligning to TRBD2. The CDR3 totals 15 residues. V was clipped by 1 base and J by 3 bases; unmatched bases: 4. CDR1 SGHNT and CDR2 YENEEA come from the germline V gene.

A word on this clonotype: It may be a read error: a sequence one base away is much more abundant. The V call is TRBV6-5, the J call TRBJ2-7; D remains unclear. The CDR3 spans 15 residues. CDR1 is MNHEY and CDR2 is SVGAGI in the germline V gene. CDR3 region: CASSYGPLGTYKQYF. The DNA for the CDR3 is TGTGCCAGCAGTTACGGACCCTTGGGAACCTACAAGCAGTACTTC.

A few counts support this clonotype. The CDR3 DNA reads TGTGCCAGCAGCTTAGCGACCCGGACAGTCGACTATGGCTACACCTTC. Translating gives CASSLATRTVDYGYTF. The chain carries TRBV7-9 and TRBJ1-2, with D possibly matching TRBD1 (6 bases). The germline V gene encodes CDR1 SEHNR and CDR2 FQNEAQ (reference sequence). The V end lost 0 bases, the J end lost 3 bases, and 14 bases lay between the germline ends. CDR3 size: 16 residues.

Details on this clonotype: A much larger clone lies a single base off, so this may be a read error. This chain joins TRBV7-2 and TRBJ2-7; D might be TRBD1 (5 bases). The CDR3 covers 13 residues. Germline V gene lookup returns CDR1 SGHTA and CDR2 FQGNSA. V lost 4 bases and J 9 bases, leaving 16 bases between the germline ends. DNA of the CDR3: TGTGCCAGCAGCTCCAGTTTGGACAACGCGCAGTACTTC. Translating it yields CASSSSLDNAQYF.

This clonotype was picked up a small number of times. The chain carries TRBV29-1 and TRBJ2-7, with 8 bases fitting TRBD1. Germline trimming cut 7 bases from V and 0 bases from J; bases unmatched to any gene: 11. The CDR3 has 15 residues. Looked up from germline, CDR1 is SQVTM and CDR2 is ANQGSEA. CDR3 DNA sequence: TGCAGCGCCCTAACGGGGACAGGAGACTCCTACGAGCAGTACTTC. Translating it yields CSALTGTGDSYEQYF.

Note on this clonotype: At one end the junction does not follow the germline gene, possibly because of a read error. This sequence joins TRBV12-3 or TRBV12-4 and TRBJ2-3; D not resolved. The CDR3 consists of 12 residues. In DNA, the CDR3 is TGTGACAGCAGTCCTTCCTCAGATACGCAGTATTTT. It encodes CDSSPSSDTQYF.

A remark on this clonotype: This clone may be a read error of a much larger clone one base away. The chain recombines TRBV27 with TRBJ2-3, with no clear D. Per germline, CDR1 MNHEY and CDR2 SMNVEV (reference sequence). The CDR3 spans 15 residues. Trimming took off 11 bases at V and 2 bases at J, with 20 bases between the two ends. The CDR3 loop reads CAGTESVQTTDTQYF. The CDR3 bases are TGTGCCGGCACTGAAAGCGTCCAAACCACAGATACGCAGTATTTT.

This clonotype showed up many times. This sequence joins TRBV28 and TRBJ2-2; D is perhaps TRBD1 (6 bases). Between the trimmed V and J ends, which lost 7 bases and 5 bases, there was a span of 11 bases. Germline CDR1 and CDR2: MDHEN and SYDVKM. This CDR3 contains 13 residues. The CDR3 spells CASNLGGTGELFF. The CDR3, as DNA: TGTGCCAGCAACCTAGGGGGAACCGGGGAGCTGTTTTTT.

This clonotype was observed at least ten times. V is TRBV6-2 or TRBV6-3 and J is TRBJ2-3; D remains ambiguous. The V end lost 1 base, the J end lost 8 bases, and 13 bases lay between the germline ends. CDR3 size: 14 residues. Germline CDR1 is MNHEY and CDR2 is SVGEGT. CDR3 DNA sequence: TGTGCCAGCAGTTACTTCCTTTTAGCAGCTACGCAGTATTTT. This translates into CASSYFLLAATQYF.

In the case of this clonotype: Mismatch with germline at one junction end may stem from a read error. J is TRBJ2-5 and V is TRBV2; 7 nucleotides align to TRBD2. The CDR3 has 15 residues. Germline values: CDR1 SNHLY, CDR2 FYNNEI. For the CDR3, the DNA is TGTGCCAACAGTGAGAGAGGTAGCGGGCAAGAGACCCAGTACTTC. Protein: CANSERGSGQETQYF.

This clonotype was observed at least ten times. The chain has TRBV19 and TRBJ2-2, with D perhaps being TRBD1 or TRBD2 (5 bases each). Deletions cut 5 bases from V and 3 bases from J, with 13 bases between. This CDR3 spans 15 amino acids. The germline V gene encodes CDR1 LNHDA and CDR2 SQIVND (reference sequence). The CDR3 here is CASSGTGPDTGELFF. The CDR3 coding sequence is TGTGCCAGTAGTGGGACCGGGCCTGACACCGGGGAGCTGTTTTTT.

Many counts were recorded for this clonotype. The chain combines TRBV7-9 with TRBJ2-7; no reliable D call. The V end lost 8 bases, the J end lost 3 bases, and 11 bases lay between the germline ends. Germline V gene lookup returns CDR1 SEHNR and CDR2 FQNEAQ (reference sequence). This CDR3 has 12 residues. The CDR3 sequence: CASSVGIYEQYF. Here the CDR3 DNA reads TGTGCCAGCTCAGTAGGGATCTACGAGCAGTACTTC.

This clonotype has a count of ten or more. This chain uses TRBV4-2 with TRBJ2-3; TRBD2 matches 12 bases. The CDR3 covers 19 residues. Germline values: CDR1 LGHNA, CDR2 YNFKEQ. With V trimmed by 0 bases and J by 2 bases, 9 bases remained unmatched. The CDR3 DNA sequence: TGTGCCAGCAGCCAAGAGGAACTAGCGGGAGGTACGGCCACAGATACGCAGTATTTT. Residues: CASSQEELAGGTATDTQYF.

This clonotype was found many times. The V call is TRBV19, the J call TRBJ2-6; D is unclear. The V end was cut by 9 bases, the J end by 6 bases, with 6 bases between. This CDR3 comprises 11 residues. The V gene's germline CDR1 is LNHDA and CDR2 SQIVND (reference sequence). The CDR3 DNA is TGTGCCAGCTTGGAGGCCAACGTCCTGACTTTC. Its translation: CASLEANVLTF.

The chain joins TRBV11-2 to TRBJ2-1; the match to TRBD2 covers 9 bases. CDR3 length: 16 amino acids. The germline CDR1 and CDR2 sequences are SGHAT and FQNNGV. The V and J ends lost 5 bases and 7 bases, in that order; junction bases with no gene match: 12. CDR3 nucleotides: TGTGCCAGCAGCGGGTTTGGCGGGGGGGCCTTTAATGAGCAGTTCTTC. It is translated as CASSGFGGGAFNEQFF.

In the case of this clonotype: This may be a read error, as it is one base from a much larger clone. V usage is TRBV6-2 or TRBV6-3 and J usage is TRBJ2-3, with D perhaps matching TRBD2 (6 bases). Trimming stripped 4 bases from V and 2 bases from J, with 13 bases between. CDR1 MNHEY and CDR2 SVGEGT come from the germline V gene. The CDR3 totals 15 residues. CDR3 DNA sequence: TGTGCCAGCAGTTGGCCCCCGGGACTCACAGATACGCAGTATTTT. This codes for CASSWPPGLTDTQYF.

At least ten counts were recorded for this clonotype. The chain recombines TRBV7-2 with TRBJ1-6; TRBD1 might be the D (5 bases). CDR3 size: 15 residues. The germline V gene encodes CDR1 SGHTA and CDR2 FQGNSA. V lost 3 bases, J lost 7 bases, and 13 bases lay in between. CDR3 coding DNA: TGTGCCAGCAGCTTGGCGTTAGGGACCAATTCACCCCTCCACTTT. It translates to CASSLALGTNSPLHF.

Points on this clonotype: This may arise from a read error, as a much more abundant clone is one base away. V usage is TRBV20-1 and J usage is TRBJ1-1; D call uncertain. The germline CDR1 and CDR2 sequences are DFQATT and SNEGSKA (reference sequence). CDR3 length equals 12 residues. The CDR3 region has the DNA TGCAGTGCTAGAAAATTCAACACTGAAGCTCTCTTT. Its translation: CSARKFNTEALF.

To note about this clonotype: A much larger clone lies one base from this, so it may be a read error. The J gene is TRBJ2-3, the V gene TRBV19, with 8 bases fitting TRBD2. The CDR3 covers 12 residues. Germline V gene lookup returns CDR1 LNHDA and CDR2 SQIVND (reference sequence). DNA for the CDR3: TGTGCCAGTAGTGACGGGGGGGCCGGCCCCCCTTTT. It is translated as CASSDGGAGPPF.